The present T cell receptor (beta chain) was sequenced within a study of blood T cell repertoires in COVID-19. The V and J ends lost 3 bases and 3 bases respectively, with 12 bases between them. The CDR3 has 14 amino acids. Germline loops: CDR1 SGDLS, CDR2 YYNGEE. Method: immunoSEQ multiplex PCR; TCRdb's copy keeps in-frame clones and lacks some. The table records 250,000 to 300,000 clones, around 80% of them present only once. The rearrangement links TRBV9 to TRBJ1-2; D might be TRBD1 (6 bases). This TCR was recovered from a man aged 25-45 years with acute COVID-19. The specimen was PBMCs or T cells enriched from blood (not recorded which). CDR3 coding DNA: TGTGCCAGCAGCGCCGGACAGTGGGACTATGGCTACACCTTC. It encodes CASSAGQWDYGYTF.